The clone carrying this T cell receptor beta chain has only one observation. The antigen remains undetermined. Some clones are missing from TCRdb's copy, which holds only in-frame ones; the method was immunoSEQ multiplex PCR. The sample records under 550,000 clones, 90% to 96% being singletons. These data come from a study of shared clonotypes between healthy human individuals. Study-level information: Used for every donor were three CD4 naive, three CD4 memory, two CD8 naive and one CD8 memory plate.

Study-wide findings and caveats: Some clonotypes were shared by all four sorted-subset donors, while others were not shared. The non-shared ones had lower generation probabilities than the shared ones.

Splitting the CD4+ cells yielded a CD45RA+ naive subset and a CD45RA-negative memory subset. The CDR3 has 15 amino acids. This chain links TRBV21-1 with TRBJ2-3; the D call TRBD2 from the table was never checked on the DNA. TRBV21-1 constitutes a pseudogene. The sample was naive CD4+ T cells sorted from blood. Indicated subset: CD45RA+ positively selected. The origin of this receptor is a woman younger than 45 in good health. CDR3 amino acids: CASSREPMCTDTQYF. The CDR3 DNA follows: TGTGCCAGCAGTAGAGAGCCGATGTGCACAGATACGCAGTATTTT.